The text below deals with one T cell receptor beta chain. CDR1 is SQVTM and CDR2 is ANQGSEA in the germline V gene. The CDR3 consists of 12 residues. V shed 4 bases and J shed 1 base, with 7 bases lying between them. With a J-beta primer mix and a sample-barcoded 5' primer, a second PCR ran about 6 to 11 cycles. TCRdb used MiXCR to reprocess the 5' RACE reads, holding one entry per CDR3 protein. The sample has approximately 1,100,000 distinct CDR3 sequences; 35% to 55% are singletons. Every sample yielded at least 6 million isolated PBMCs. The data stem from a study of blood T cells in healthy people across ages.

This chain joins TRBV29-1 and TRBJ1-1; D gene uncertain. Sequencing used blood. The sequence came from a woman aged 55-75 years in good health. The CDR3 DNA is TGCAGCGTTGTACAGACGAACACTGAAGCTTTCTTT. Amino acids: CSVVQTNTEAFF. Using reference TRBV29-1 and TRBJ1-1 for the parts outside the CDR3, the full variable domain is SAVISQKPSRDICQRGTSLTIQCQVDSQVTMMFWYRQQPGQSLTLIATANQGSEATYESGFVIDKFPISRPNLTFSTLTVSNMSPEDSSIYLCSVVQTNTEAFFGQGTRLTVV.